The 20 T cell receptor beta chains reported below all come from one sample, sequenced in a study of blood T cell repertoires in COVID-19. Assay: immunoSEQ multiplex PCR; the TCRdb copy retains only in-frame clones and omits some. The sample holds fewer than 200,000 clones, 84% seen once. Sequenced input: peripheral blood. These receptors came from a man aged 40-55 years who had recovered from COVID-19.

J is TRBJ2-2 and V is TRBV6-2 or TRBV6-3; 7 bases map to TRBD2. Germline loops: CDR1 MNHEY, CDR2 SVGEGT. This CDR3 is built from 13 residues. V lost 4 bases, J lost 4 bases, and 0 bases stayed unmatched. CDR3 loop: CASSWGGTGELFF. CDR3 bases: TGTGCCAGCAGTTGGGGGGGCACCGGGGAGCTGTTTTTT.

The chain recombines TRBV9 with TRBJ2-3, with a tentative D call TRBD1 (5 bases). The V gene lost 6 bases and the J gene lost 0 bases, with 8 bases spanning the gap. The V gene's germline CDR1 is SGDLS and CDR2 YYNGEE. This CDR3 comprises 13 residues. The CDR3 bases are TGTGCCAGCAATCAGGGTAGCACAGATACGCAGTATTTT. Translating it yields CASNQGSTDTQYF.

The V and J genes are TRBV30 and TRBJ1-2; 7 bases map to TRBD1. The CDR3 spans 14 residues. Per germline, CDR1 GTSNPN and CDR2 SVGIG (reference sequence). V dropped 1 base and J dropped 3; count of bases not matched to a gene: 5. DNA of the CDR3: TGTGCCTGGAGTGGGGACAGCCCTTACTATGGCTACACCTTC. This codes for CAWSGDSPYYGYTF.

A few counts support this clone. The rearrangement links TRBV6-2 or TRBV6-3 to TRBJ1-4, with unresolved D. The CDR3 length is 13 residues. Trimming removed 2 bases at V and 12 bases at J, with 13 bases between. Germline values: CDR1 MNHEY, CDR2 SVGEGT. CDR3 region: CASSYPPLGELFF. Written as DNA, the CDR3 is TGTGCCAGCAGTTACCCTCCCCTCGGAGAACTGTTTTTT.

The rearrangement links TRBV7-2 to TRBJ1-5, with D unresolved. The CDR3 consists of 13 residues. Trimming stripped 4 bases from V and 3 bases from J, with 7 bases between. CDR1 and CDR2 (germline): SGHTA, FQGNSA. CDR3 region: CASSYSINQPQHF. CDR3 nucleotides: TGTGCCAGCAGCTACTCCATCAATCAGCCCCAGCATTTT.

This chain joins TRBV4-3 and TRBJ1-4; 8 bases match TRBD1. The CDR3 is 15 amino acids. V was clipped by 2 bases and J by 4 bases; unmatched bases: 3. CDR1 is LGHNA, CDR2 YSLEER, per germline. This chain's CDR3 is CASSQQGASNEKLFF. CDR3 in DNA: TGCGCCAGCAGCCAACAGGGGGCGAGTAATGAAAAACTGTTTTTT.

The chain joins TRBV9 to TRBJ2-1, with TRBD2 matching 11 bases. The ends lost 3 bases at V and 2 bases at J; junction bases unmatched: 10. The germline V gene encodes CDR1 SGDLS and CDR2 YYNGEE. This CDR3 has 18 amino acids. The CDR3 bases are TGTGCCAGCAGCGGCGACCCCTCTAGCGGGAGGACCTACAATGAGCAGTTCTTC. This gives the protein CASSGDPSSGRTYNEQFF.

The V gene is TRBV2, the J gene TRBJ1-6; the match to TRBD1 covers 7 bases. The germline CDR1 and CDR2 sequences are SNHLY and FYNNEI. The CDR3 has 14 residues. Unmatched junction bases numbered 2, after V lost 5 bases and J lost 4 bases. The chain's CDR3 is CASSRDSYNSPLHF. In nucleotides, the CDR3 is TGTGCCAGCAGTCGGGACAGTTATAATTCACCCCTCCACTTT.

By sample share, this clone is large. The gene calls are TRBV18 and TRBJ1-6; 7 bases align to TRBD1. The CDR3 covers 15 residues. The germline V gene has CDR1 KGHSH and CDR2 LQKENI. V dropped 1 base and J dropped 7; count of bases not matched to a gene: 4. In DNA form, the CDR3 reads TGTGCCAGCTCACCACGGGACAGTCCCAATTCACCCCTCCACTTT. Protein product: CASSPRDSPNSPLHF.

This clone was detected once. V gene TRBV7-9 combines with J gene TRBJ2-1; D is undetermined. The CDR3 length is 13 residues. The germline V gene encodes CDR1 SEHNR and CDR2 FQNEAQ (reference sequence). With 5 bases removed from V and 3 bases from J, the gap between germline ends came to 8 bases. The CDR3 DNA follows: TGTGCCAGCAGCCCTCGTAACTACAATGAGCAGTTCTTC. It codes for CASSPRNYNEQFF.

The J gene is TRBJ2-7, the V gene TRBV5-1; the D gene is possibly TRBD1 (5 bases). Germline V gene sequence: CDR1 SGHRS, CDR2 YFSETQ. The CDR3 consists of 13 residues. Trimming took 1 base from V and 3 from J, leaving 8 bases between them. CDR3: CASSLRGNYEQYF. CDR3 sequence (DNA): TGCGCCAGCAGCTTGAGGGGTAACTACGAGCAGTACTTC.

This clone was seen a single time. This rearrangement joins TRBV7-2 to TRBJ2-7; TRBD2 aligns across 11 bases. The V gene's germline CDR1 is SGHTA and CDR2 FQGNSA. The CDR3 is made up of 15 amino acids. Trimming removed 5 bases from V and 3 bases from J; junction bases left unmatched: 6. The CDR3 DNA follows: TGTGCCAGCAGCCCTCGACTAGCGGGGATCTACGAGCAGTACTTC. Translated: CASSPRLAGIYEQYF. The full variable domain, completed using reference TRBV7-2 and TRBJ2-7, is GAGVSQSPSNKVTEKGKDVELRCDPISGHTALYWYRQSLGQGLEFLIYFQGNSAPDKSGLPSDRFSAERTGGSVSTLTIQRTQQEDSAVYLCASSPRLAGIYEQYFGPGTRLTVT.

This clone appeared a single time. The chain couples TRBV7-2 to TRBJ2-5, with TRBD2 identical over 9 bases. V lost 6 bases, J lost 4 bases, and 6 bases stayed unmatched. CDR3 length: 14 amino acids. Germline V gene data show CDR1 as SGHTA and CDR2 as FQGNSA. CDR3 sequence (DNA): TGTGCCAGCAGTGCGACTAGCGGAAGAGAGACCCAGTACTTC. This translates into CASSATSGRETQYF. Full variable domain (remainder filled in from reference TRBV7-2 and TRBJ2-5): GAGVSQSPSNKVTEKGKDVELRCDPISGHTALYWYRQSLGQGLEFLIYFQGNSAPDKSGLPSDRFSAERTGGSVSTLTIQRTQQEDSAVYLCASSATSGRETQYFGPGTRLLVL.

This rearrangement joins TRBV3-1 (or the pseudogene TRBV3-2) to TRBJ1-6; 9 bases map to TRBD1. Germline lookup yields CDR1 LGHDT and CDR2 YNNKEL (reference sequence). The V segment lost 3 bases and the J segment 6 bases; nucleotides outside the gene matches: 0. There are 14 residues in the CDR3. CDR3 DNA sequence: TGTGCCAGCAGCCAGGACAGGGGTAATTCACCCCTCCACTTT. It specifies CASSQDRGNSPLHF.

The chain employs TRBV9 and TRBJ1-3, with D perhaps TRBD1 (6 bases). Germline loops: CDR1 SGDLS, CDR2 YYNGEE. The CDR3 has 16 residues. Trimming removed 3 bases from V and 8 bases from J, with 21 bases in between. The chain's CDR3 is CASSAAPRRPGDTIYF. Written as DNA, the CDR3 is TGTGCCAGCAGCGCCGCCCCTCGCAGGCCAGGGGACACCATATATTTT.

This rearrangement joins TRBV5-1 to TRBJ2-1; D gene ambiguous. Between the trimmed V and J ends, which lost 5 bases and 6 bases, there was a span of 12 bases. In germline, CDR1 is SGHRS, CDR2 YFSETQ. This CDR3 contains 13 residues. The CDR3 sequence: CASRREVGNEQFF. CDR3 coding DNA: TGCGCCAGCAGACGTGAGGTTGGCAATGAGCAGTTCTTC.

V usage is TRBV11-2 and J usage is TRBJ1-2; tentative D call: TRBD1 (5 bases). Deletions cut 1 base from V and 5 bases from J, with 17 bases between. The CDR3 sequence is 16 residues long. The germline CDR1 and CDR2 sequences are SGHAT and FQNNGV. The CDR3 DNA sequence: TGTGCCAGCAGCTTAGGGGCAGGGCGCCTATTTTATGGCTACACCTTC. Encoded protein: CASSLGAGRLFYGYTF.

This chain links TRBV4-3 with TRBJ2-7; D might be TRBD1 (6 bases). V was clipped by 3 bases and J by 2 bases, with 17 bases between them. This CDR3 spans 16 amino acids. Germline CDR1 reads LGHNA; CDR2 reads YSLEER. The CDR3 loop reads CASSQDDRGGAYEQYF. CDR3 in DNA: TGCGCCAGCAGCCAGGATGACAGAGGGGGTGCCTACGAGCAGTACTTC.

The chain joins TRBV12-3 or TRBV12-4 to TRBJ1-6, with no clear D. V lost 6 bases, J lost 9 bases, and 12 bases lay in between. The CDR3 is 13 residues long. CDR3 loop: CASSISIGSPLHF. In DNA, the CDR3 is TGTGCCAGCAGCATATCGATCGGTTCACCCCTCCACTTT.

This clone was counted a single time. The V gene is TRBV6-5, the J gene TRBJ2-3; TRBD2 agrees at 13 bases. The CDR3 is made up of 15 amino acids. J was trimmed by 4 bases and V by 6 bases; bases with no gene match: 4. From germline, CDR1 is MNHEY and CDR2 SVGAGI. The CDR3 nucleotides read TGTGCCAGCAGGACTAGCGGGAGGAGTCCAGATACGCAGTATTTT. Amino acids: CASRTSGRSPDTQYF.